Listed below are T cell receptor beta chains from one sample, sequenced in a study of CD8+ T cells in alopecia areata. Libraries were prepared by immunoSEQ multiplex PCR; TCRdb keeps only in-frame clonotypes and omits some of them. Of under 350,000 clones in the sample, nearly 60% are singletons; the top ten hold approximately 1.8%. The sequencing here drew on CD4+ T cells sorted from blood, taken at week 24, from a patient treated with tofacitinib. The receptors were sampled from a human donor with alopecia areata. Each CDR3 is given without its conserved first and last residue. The order of the fields is J gene, V gene, CDR3 protein.

>TRBJ2-7|TRBV30
AWSGGQYEQY
>TRBJ1-2|TRBV6-5
ASSQLGPSYGYT
>TRBJ2-5|TRBV7-2
ASSLALGGQETQY
>TRBJ2-3|TRBV5-1
ASSYSGETTDTQY
>TRBJ2-2|TRBV7-9
ASSSRAGANTGELF
>TRBJ2-5|TRBV29-1
SVTPPRQGLEQETQY
>TRBJ1-4|TRBV7-9
ASRAQWRTNEKLF
>TRBJ2-3|TRBV11-3
ASSLGSTSTDTQY
>TRBJ2-3|TRBV15
ATESERTDTQY
>TRBJ1-1|TRBV6-5
ASSSFTGGTEAF
>TRBJ2-7|TRBV29-1
SVEDQLGEQY
>TRBJ1-1|TRBV7-2
ASSFGGLESGAF
>TRBJ1-6|TRBV4-1
ASSQLNSPLH
>TRBJ1-5|TRBV5-6
ASSLSGGVRGQPQH
>TRBJ2-7|TRBV4-1
ASSQGRTADYEQY
>TRBJ1-2|TRBV29-1
SVRTGGPGYT
>TRBJ1-6|TRBV29-1
SVRAAGGYNSPLH
>TRBJ2-7|TRBV4-1
ASSQAGQRASYEQY
>TRBJ2-1|TRBV5-6
ASRRRGPSSYNEQF
>TRBJ1-1|TRBV6-5
ASSRDGPGDTEAF
>TRBJ1-5|TRBV2
ASSGVGGYDQPQH
>TRBJ1-2|TRBV29-1
SVAADRGRYT
>TRBJ2-6|TRBV30
AWSTSLYLSGANVLT
>TRBJ2-2|TRBV10-3
AIGDPRAGELF
>TRBJ2-7|TRBV7-2
ASTQRATYEQY
>TRBJ1-2|TRBV4-2
ASSQEGASGDYGYT
>TRBJ1-2|TRBV14
ASSQESHGYT
>TRBJ1-5|TRBV4-1
ASSPGLPKGPQH
>TRBJ2-5|TRBV5-1
ASSLAVTSGQETQY
>NA|TRBV9
ASSLGVYSSYEQY
>TRBJ2-1|TRBV5-1
ASRLAEYNEQF
>TRBJ2-7|TRBV10-3
AISESSSGLRTYEQY
>TRBJ2-1|TRBV29-1
SVRLDRRPYNEQF
>TRBJ2-7|TRBV5-1
ASSTGGREY
>TRBJ1-2|TRBV30
ALGPGLLYGYT
>TRBJ2-7|TRBV29-1
SVVEDIAGAFLKSEQY
>TRBJ1-1|TRBV5-4
ASGRTGNTEAF
>TRBJ1-2|TRBV7-2
ASSRPAGGANYGYT
>TRBJ1-4|TRBV25-1
ASSNRGGSVKLF
>TRBJ1-2|TRBV15
ATSAGGYGYT
>TRBJ2-1|TRBV29-1
SVVGQGVEQF
>TRBJ2-5|TRBV2
ASGGEQETQY
>TRBJ1-2|TRBV11-2
ASSPSRGALYGYT
>TRBJ1-1|TRBV29-1
SVEPRLQGAAF
>TRBJ1-1|TRBV5-6
ASSWDRAWNTEAF